The 5 T cell receptor beta chains in this list originate from one sample, sequenced in a study of CD8+ T cells in alopecia areata. RNA was extracted and reverse transcribed into cDNA as the sequencing template. The repertoire was sequenced with immunoSEQ multiplex PCR; TCRdb's copy has only in-frame clones and lacks some. The table includes about 69,000 clones, roughly 60% detected once. Material: CD8+ T cells sorted from blood, obtained at week 0. The receptors originated from a human donor with alopecia areata.

The chain carries TRBV9 and TRBJ1-2, with 7 positions matching TRBD1. CDR3 size: 15 residues. The trim removed 2 bases at V and 5 bases at J, leaving 9 bases unmatched. Germline-derived CDR1 and CDR2 are SGDLS and YYNGEE. CDR3 sequence reads: CASSVYRGVGYGYTF. CDR3 nucleotide sequence: TGTGCCAGCAGCGTTTACAGGGGTGTTGGGTATGGCTACACCTTC.

This clone has a single count. This chain links TRBV13 with TRBJ2-7; 11 bases are a match to TRBD1. Germline V CDR1 and CDR2: PRHDT, FYEKMQ (reference sequence). The V segment lost 4 bases and the J segment 11 bases; nucleotides outside the gene matches: 13. The CDR3 contains 15 residues. CDR3 coding DNA: TGTGCCAGCAGCTCACCGCCGGACAGGGGGCAGGTGGAGTACTTC. Protein sequence: CASSSPPDRGQVEYF.

V is TRBV29-1 and J is TRBJ2-7; TRBD1 aligns across 7 bases. J was trimmed by 2 bases and V by 4 bases; bases with no gene match: 8. The CDR3 covers 14 residues. CDR1 SQVTM and CDR2 ANQGSEA come from the germline V gene. CDR3 amino acids: CSVATRDRAYEQYF. The CDR3 DNA is TGCAGCGTTGCCACCCGGGACAGAGCCTACGAGCAGTACTTC.

The table lists this clone with a count of one. The J gene is TRBJ1-5, the V gene TRBV27; 11 bases are shared with TRBD1. The CDR3 is 18 residues long. The germline gives CDR1 MNHEY, CDR2 SMNVEV (reference sequence). J was trimmed by 2 bases and V by 5 bases; bases with no gene match: 11. CDR3 sequence (DNA): TGTGCCAGCAGTATAACTGGGACAGGGGGAGTTGGCAATCAGCCCCAGCATTTT. Its translation is CASSITGTGGVGNQPQHF.

The rearrangement uses TRBV27 and TRBJ2-7; TRBD1 agrees at 8 bases. This CDR3 spans 14 amino acids. CDR1 is MNHEY, CDR2 SMNVEV, per germline (reference sequence). The V segment lost 5 bases and the J segment 4 bases; nucleotides outside the gene matches: 7. The CDR3 sequence: CASSTGTGPYEQYF. For the CDR3, the DNA is TGTGCCAGCAGTACCGGGACAGGCCCTTACGAGCAGTACTTC.